The following is a T cell receptor beta chain sequence with its context. The data were taken from a study of blood T cell repertoires in COVID-19. About the research overall: The analysed material was cDNA or gDNA that came from T cells, B-cell-depleted T cells, or PBMCs.

TCRdb's copy holds only in-frame clones and misses some; the assay was immunoSEQ multiplex PCR. The sample has around 12,000 clones; approximately 72% are singletons. Germline assignment: CDR1 SGHDT and CDR2 YYEEEE. Trimming took off 0 bases at V and 1 base at J, with 7 bases between the two ends. The CDR3 has 14 residues. The TCR comes from a woman at least 80 years old with acute or convalescent COVID-19. The sample was peripheral blood. V is TRBV5-6 and J is TRBJ1-2; tentative D call: TRBD1 (5 bases). Here the CDR3 DNA reads TGTGCCAGCAGCTTGGGGACACTTAACTATGGCTACACCTTC. Encoded protein: CASSLGTLNYGYTF.